These 21 T cell receptor beta chains were all obtained from the same sample, sequenced in a study of long-term antiretroviral therapy in people with HIV. They ran version v3.0 of the immunoSEQ assay at survey level. The assay was immunoSEQ multiplex PCR, and TCRdb's table has in-frame clones only and misses some. Of 30,000 or so clones listed, roughly 78% are singletons. The material was unsorted PBMCs, obtained 1.5 years before starting antiretroviral therapy. These receptors came from a man between 18 and 29 years old with HIV.

This clone was observed a few times. The genes are TRBV5-1 and TRBJ2-1; the D gene is possibly TRBD2 (7 bases). V gave up 5 bases and J gave up 4 bases, with 16 bases separating them. Germline CDR1 is SGHRS and CDR2 is YFSETQ. CDR3 length: 15 residues. The CDR3 DNA follows: TGCGCCAGCAGTTTAGGGGGAGGGGGTTACAATGAGCAGTTCTTC. It specifies CASSLGGGGYNEQFF.

This chain connects TRBV30 to TRBJ2-7, with 10 nucleotides matching TRBD2. Germline CDR1 is GTSNPN and CDR2 is SVGIG (reference sequence). V was clipped by 0 bases and J by 1 base; unmatched bases: 6. The length of the CDR3 is 16 residues. The CDR3 spells CAWSVLEREGSYEQYF. The DNA of the CDR3 is TGTGCCTGGAGTGTACTGGAGCGGGAGGGGTCCTACGAGCAGTACTTC.

Worth noting for this clone: Within the sample, other DNA sequences also encode this same CDR3. This chain connects TRBV6-6 to TRBJ2-1, with D possibly TRBD1 on 5 matching bases. Germline V gives CDR1 MNHNY, CDR2 SVGAGI (reference sequence). V was shortened by 5 bases and J by 4 bases, with 9 bases between the two germline ends. This CDR3 spans 13 amino acids. CDR3 sequence (DNA): TGTGCCAGCAGTGACGACAGATACAATGAGCAGTTCTTC. Encoded protein: CASSDDRYNEQFF.

The genes are TRBV28 and TRBJ1-5; D unclear. V was clipped by 5 bases and J by 0 bases, with 11 bases between them. The CDR3 extends over 15 amino acids. CDR1 and CDR2 from the germline V gene are MDHEN and SYDVKM. CDR3 DNA: TGTGCCAGCAGTCCCCGGGTTAATAGCAATCAGCCCCAGCATTTT. This codes for CASSPRVNSNQPQHF.

CDR3 residues: CSVEEGTGSNEQYF. DNA of the CDR3: TGCAGCGTTGAAGAGGGGACAGGGTCCAACGAGCAGTACTTC. J is TRBJ2-7 and V is TRBV29-1, with TRBD1 matching over 9 bases. The CDR3 is 14 residues long. CDR1 and CDR2 from the germline V gene are SQVTM and ANQGSEA. After removal of 0 bases from V and 5 bases from J, the junction contained 5 bases not matched to a gene.

The CDR3 bases are TGCGCCAGCAGCCAAGATGGTAGCGGGAGGGCCCCAGAGACCCAGTACTTC. Translated, it gives CASSQDGSGRAPETQYF. The chain couples TRBV4-3 to TRBJ2-5; 11 positions match TRBD2. Germline loops: CDR1 LGHNA, CDR2 YSLEER. The CDR3 is made up of 17 amino acids. Trimming at V came to 0 bases and at J to 4 bases, leaving 7 bases not matched to a gene.

The V call is TRBV28, the J call TRBJ2-7; D may be TRBD1 or TRBD2 (5 bases each). The germline V and J ends were trimmed by 6 bases and 0 bases, with 9 bases remaining between them. CDR3 length: 13 amino acids. Germline V gives CDR1 MDHEN, CDR2 SYDVKM. The CDR3 protein is CASRSGTSYEQYF. DNA for the CDR3: TGTGCCAGCAGATCCGGGACCTCCTACGAGCAGTACTTC.

J is TRBJ2-5 and V is TRBV7-9; 8 bases line up with TRBD2. The CDR3 is 15 amino acids. V trimming: 3 bases; J trimming: 0 bases; junction bases outside the gene matches: 3. Germline assignment: CDR1 SEHNR and CDR2 FQNEAQ (reference sequence). The CDR3 loop is CASSLIGGDQETQYF. The CDR3 DNA is TGTGCCAGCAGCTTGATCGGGGGGGACCAAGAGACCCAGTACTTC. The full variable domain, rest sourced from reference TRBV7-9 and TRBJ2-5, is DTGVSQNPRHKITKRGQNVTFRCDPISEHNRLYWYRQTLGQGPEFLTYFQNEAQLEKSRLLSDRFSAERPKGSFSTLEIQRTEQGDSAMYLCASSLIGGDQETQYFGPGTRLLVL.

The chain couples TRBV30 to TRBJ2-3, with D maybe TRBD2 (5 bases). Trimming pared 8 bases from V and 5 bases from J, leaving 8 bases between. This CDR3 spans 10 amino acids. Germline V gene data show CDR1 as GTSNPN and CDR2 as SVGIG (reference sequence). The DNA of the CDR3 is TGTGCCCGGGGAAAAGATACGCAGTATTTT. Protein product: CARGKDTQYF.

The chain uses TRBV28 and TRBJ2-3; D is ambiguous. This CDR3 has 15 amino acids. The V gene lost 2 bases and the J gene lost 4 bases, with 13 bases spanning the gap. The germline CDR1 and CDR2 sequences are MDHEN and SYDVKM. The CDR3 region is CASSLQGFGPDTQYF. The CDR3 DNA follows: TGTGCCAGCAGTTTACAAGGTTTCGGGCCAGATACGCAGTATTTT.

This clone was recorded a few times. J is TRBJ2-7 and V is TRBV9; maybe TRBD2 (5 bases). This CDR3 comprises 15 residues. CDR1 and CDR2 from the germline V gene are SGDLS and YYNGEE. Trimming took off 4 bases at V and 0 bases at J, with 14 bases between the two ends. CDR3 region: CASSPPDGSSYEQYF. CDR3 bases: TGTGCCAGCAGCCCCCCAGATGGGAGCTCCTACGAGCAGTACTTC.

This clone was observed a single time. This chain joins TRBV7-2 and TRBJ2-5; D tentatively fits TRBD1 or TRBD2 (5 bases each). Looked up from germline, CDR1 is SGHTA and CDR2 is FQGNSA. V lost 5 bases to trimming and J lost 5 bases, with 18 bases between them. CDR3 length equals 15 residues. In nucleotides, the CDR3 is TGTGCCAGCAGCGGAAGGGGCACGGGATACGAGACCCAGTACTTC. As protein: CASSGRGTGYETQYF.

V and J are TRBV7-9 and TRBJ2-3, with D maybe TRBD2 (5 bases). Germline V gene lookup returns CDR1 SEHNR and CDR2 FQNEAQ (reference sequence). Trimming removed 5 bases at V and 2 bases at J, with 20 bases between. This CDR3 is built from 17 residues. CDR3 nucleotides: TGTGCCAGCAGCCTCGCAAAACTTACTAGATTCACAGATACGCAGTATTTT. Amino acids: CASSLAKLTRFTDTQYF.

This clone has just one count. In nucleotides, the CDR3 is TGCGCCAGCAGCTTGTCTGTCCCAGCCCAAGAGACCCAGTACTTC. Translation gives CASSLSVPAQETQYF. The chain recombines TRBV5-1 with TRBJ2-5; D not resolved. The CDR3 contains 15 residues. Germline V gene data show CDR1 as SGHRS and CDR2 as YFSETQ. The ends were cut back, 1 base at V and 1 base at J, with 11 bases in the middle.

J is TRBJ2-1 and V is TRBV27, with a weak D call TRBD2 (5 bases). V was shortened by 3 bases and J by 10 bases, with 10 bases between the two germline ends. The CDR3 sequence is 12 residues long. Germline-derived CDR1 and CDR2 are MNHEY and SMNVEV (reference sequence). The DNA of the CDR3 is TGTGCCAGCAGTTTTGCGGGTACGGAGCAGTTCTTC. This sequence encodes CASSFAGTEQFF.

The V call is TRBV28, the J call TRBJ1-2; possibly TRBD1 for D (5 bases). The CDR3 runs to 16 residues. Between the trimmed V and J ends, which lost 6 bases and 2 bases, there was a span of 19 bases. From germline, CDR1 is MDHEN and CDR2 SYDVKM. The DNA of the CDR3 is TGTGCCAGCAGCTCAGGGACGGGTGCGGCAAACTATGGCTACACCTTC. This sequence encodes CASSSGTGAANYGYTF.

The chain joins TRBV30 to TRBJ2-3; 7 bases align to TRBD1. This CDR3 spans 14 amino acids. From germline, CDR1 is GTSNPN and CDR2 SVGIG (reference sequence). The junction had 5 bases not matched to a gene; V was cut back by 4 bases and J by 1 base. CDR3 DNA sequence: TGTGCCTGGACGACAGGGCCAGGCACAGATACGCAGTATTTT. As protein: CAWTTGPGTDTQYF.

This clone was counted once. The V and J genes are TRBV27 and TRBJ2-7, with TRBD1 identical over 9 bases. The germline gives CDR1 MNHEY, CDR2 SMNVEV (reference sequence). The CDR3 spans 15 residues. The ends lost 5 bases at V and 1 base at J; junction bases unmatched: 6. The CDR3 protein is CASSLTGTGSYEQYF. The CDR3 nucleotides read TGTGCCAGCAGTCTGACCGGGACAGGGTCCTACGAGCAGTACTTC.

CDR3 protein: CASSYSKDQPQHF. The DNA of the CDR3 is TGTGCCAGCAGTTACTCGAAGGATCAGCCCCAGCATTTT. The gene calls are TRBV6-5 and TRBJ1-5; D gene ambiguous. The CDR3 is 13 residues long. Trimming stripped 0 bases from V and 5 bases from J, with 5 bases between. CDR1 MNHEY and CDR2 SVGAGI come from the germline V gene.

The V call is TRBV4-1, the J call TRBJ2-4; no reliable D call. The CDR3 loop spans 13 amino acids. Trimming took 1 base from V and 7 from J, leaving 8 bases between them. Looked up from germline, CDR1 is MGHRA and CDR2 is YSYEKL. The chain's CDR3 is CASSQGASNIQYF. The CDR3 DNA reads as TGCGCCAGCAGCCAAGGGGCCAGTAACATTCAGTACTTC.

The chain combines TRBV19 with TRBJ2-5; D not certain. The V gene's germline CDR1 is LNHDA and CDR2 SQIVND (reference sequence). This CDR3 has 15 amino acids. Trimming removed 7 bases from V and 4 bases from J, with 19 bases in between. The CDR3: CASTYTFGLGETQYF. The CDR3, as DNA: TGTGCCAGTACCTATACTTTCGGCCTAGGAGAGACCCAGTACTTC.